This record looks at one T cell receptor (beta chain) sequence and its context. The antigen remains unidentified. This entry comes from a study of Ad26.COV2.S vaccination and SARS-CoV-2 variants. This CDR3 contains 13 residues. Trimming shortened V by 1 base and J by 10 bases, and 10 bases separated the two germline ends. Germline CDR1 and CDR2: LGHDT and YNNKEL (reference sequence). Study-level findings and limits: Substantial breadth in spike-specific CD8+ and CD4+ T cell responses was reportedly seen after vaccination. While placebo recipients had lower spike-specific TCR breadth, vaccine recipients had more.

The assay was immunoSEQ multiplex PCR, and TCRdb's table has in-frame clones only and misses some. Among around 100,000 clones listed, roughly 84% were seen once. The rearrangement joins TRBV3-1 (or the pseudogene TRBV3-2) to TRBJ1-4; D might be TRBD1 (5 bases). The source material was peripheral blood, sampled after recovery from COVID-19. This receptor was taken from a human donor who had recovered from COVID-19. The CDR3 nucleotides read TGTGCCAGCAGCCAAGTGGGGGAAGGAAAACTGTTTTTT. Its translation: CASSQVGEGKLFF.